This T cell receptor beta chain came from a study of T cells in Graves' hyperthyroidism and ophthalmopathy. Researchers took RNA transcripts and amplified the TCR beta CDR3 regions from them. Using the HTBI primer set, a first-round RT-PCR was run on the TCR CDR3. TCRdb processed the multiplex PCR reads anew with MiXCR; each CDR3 protein has one entry. The sample lists approximately 400,000 distinct CDR3 sequences, approximately 14% seen once, with roughly 15% in the top ten. In its sample, this clonotype was seen many times. With 3 bases clipped from V and 2 bases from J, the junction kept 4 bases outside the gene matches. The CDR3 has 16 amino acids. Looked up from germline, CDR1 is DFQATT and CDR2 is SNEGSKA (reference sequence).

The TCR comes from a woman between 18 and 29 years old with Graves' hyperthyroidism. The chain recombines TRBV20-1 with TRBJ2-7; 16 nucleotides agree with TRBD2. The sample comprised blood. In nucleotides, the CDR3 is TGCAGTGCTAGCTCCGGGACTAGCGGGGGGGCCTACGAGCAGTACTTC. Protein sequence: CSASSGTSGGAYEQYF.